This T cell receptor beta chain was retrieved from a study of OX40 agonist ivuxolimab in advanced cancers. Study overall: Each patient was given ivuxolimab into a vein every 2 weeks, at 0.01 to 10 mg/kg. Findings and caveats of the study: Researchers did not establish what antigens the expanded peripheral T cells target. On average, a greater number of expanded clones characterised CD8+ T cells relative to CD4+.

With respect to this clone: What it binds is unknown.

Sequencing used immunoSEQ multiplex PCR; TCRdb keeps in-frame clones, though not all of them. This table holds 45,000 to 55,000 clones, over 75% found once. The V end was cut by 8 bases, the J end by 4 bases, with 17 bases between. Germline values: CDR1 KGHSH, CDR2 LQKENI. The CDR3 length is 14 residues. This chain joins TRBV18 and TRBJ1-2; the D is unclear. This TCR derives from an adult with an advanced solid tumor such as melanoma, head and neck, liver or kidney cancer. This material consisted of CD4+ or CD8+ T cells sorted from blood, taken in a trial of the OX40 agonist ivuxolimab. The CDR3: CASDNGVPGYGYTF. In DNA form, the CDR3 reads TGTGCCAGCGACAACGGGGTGCCTGGCTATGGCTACACCTTC. The entire variable domain, with the rest obtained from reference TRBV18 and TRBJ1-2, is as follows: NAGVMQNPRHLVRRRGQEARLRCSPMKGHSHVYWYRQLPEEGLKFMVYLQKENIIDESGMPKERFSAEFPKEGPSILRIQQVVRGDSAAYFCASDNGVPGYGYTFGSGTRLTVV.